Each of the 19 T cell receptor beta chains below was sequenced from the same sample in a study of blood T cell repertoires in COVID-19. Some clones are missing from TCRdb's copy, which holds only in-frame ones; the method was immunoSEQ multiplex PCR. The table includes around 260,000 clones, approximately 83% detected once. The material sequenced was peripheral blood. These receptors came from a person aged 65-85 years with COVID-19, enrolled during active disease.

The J gene is TRBJ1-3, the V gene TRBV7-6; the D gene is possibly TRBD1 (6 bases). Trimming pared 1 base from V and 9 bases from J, leaving 19 bases between. In germline, CDR1 is SGHVS, CDR2 FNYEAQ. The CDR3 is 16 residues long. CDR3 DNA sequence: TGTGCCAGCAGCTTAGTAGGGGGTGGATCAGGGGCCACCATATATTTT. This gives the protein CASSLVGGGSGATIYF.

The chain is built from TRBV27 and TRBJ1-2, with D hard to call. Germline loops: CDR1 MNHEY, CDR2 SMNVEV (reference sequence). The CDR3 has 15 amino acids. Trimming left V 0 bases short and J 1 base short, with 9 bases between. This CDR3 is CASSLSAGYNYGYTF. The DNA for the CDR3 is TGTGCCAGCAGTTTATCGGCAGGATATAACTATGGCTACACCTTC.

V and J are TRBV11-2 and TRBJ1-2; 8 nucleotides match TRBD1. The CDR3 covers 14 residues. In germline, CDR1 is SGHAT, CDR2 FQNNGV. V dropped 0 bases and J dropped 7; count of bases not matched to a gene: 4. The CDR3: CASSLEYRGFGYTF. The CDR3, as DNA: TGTGCCAGCAGCTTAGAATACAGGGGGTTTGGCTACACCTTC. Filled out from reference TRBV11-2 and TRBJ1-2, the complete variable domain reads EAGVAQSPRYKIIEKRQSVAFWCNPISGHATLYWYQQILGQGPKLLIQFQNNGVVDDSQLPKDRFSAERLKGVDSTLKIQPAKLEDSAVYLCASSLEYRGFGYTFGSGTRLTVV.

This chain joins TRBV6-2 or TRBV6-3 and TRBJ1-1, with D hard to call. Deletions cut 6 bases from V and 4 bases from J, with 12 bases between. Germline CDR1 reads MNHEY; CDR2 reads SVGEGT. CDR3 size: 13 residues. DNA for the CDR3: TGTGCCAGCAGCCCCCGAGCTTCCACTGAAGCTTTCTTT. It translates to CASSPRASTEAFF.

The chain carries TRBV10-1 and TRBJ1-2; tentative D call: TRBD1 (6 bases). Trimming stripped 1 base from V and 1 base from J, with 13 bases between. Germline assignment: CDR1 WNHNN and CDR2 SYGVQD (reference sequence). This CDR3 contains 16 residues. As DNA, the CDR3 is TGCGCCAGCAGTGAGTTTGGGGGCAAATATAACTATGGCTACACCTTC. Encoded protein: CASSEFGGKYNYGYTF.

The chain couples TRBV7-3 to TRBJ2-2, with D perhaps TRBD1 (5 bases). The V gene's germline CDR1 is SGHTA and CDR2 FQGTGA. The V end lost 2 bases, the J end lost 6 bases, and 16 bases lay between the germline ends. The CDR3 is made up of 16 amino acids. CDR3 amino acids: CASSLQSQGWAGELFF. The CDR3, as DNA: TGTGCCAGCAGCTTACAATCTCAGGGTTGGGCCGGGGAGCTGTTTTTT. The entire variable domain, with the rest obtained from reference TRBV7-3 and TRBJ2-2, is as follows: GAGVSQTPSNKVTEKGKYVELRCDPISGHTALYWYRQSLGQGPEFLIYFQGTGAADDSGLPNDRFFAVRPEGSVSTLKIQRTERGDSAVYLCASSLQSQGWAGELFFGEGSRLTVL.

The chain uses TRBV12-3 or TRBV12-4 and TRBJ2-1; perhaps TRBD2 as D (6 bases). The ends were cut back, 7 bases at V and 4 bases at J, with 11 bases in the middle. The CDR3 is 13 residues long. CDR3 protein: CASTPEGYNEQFF. The CDR3 DNA reads TGTGCCAGCACTCCGGAGGGTTACAATGAGCAGTTCTTC.

The rearrangement joins TRBV5-1 to TRBJ2-2; perhaps TRBD2 as D (6 bases). The CDR3 runs 15 residues. Germline CDR1 reads SGHRS; CDR2 reads YFSETQ. Trimming shortened V by 0 bases and J by 4 bases, and 10 bases separated the two germline ends. This CDR3 reads CASSLGLGSTGELFF. The CDR3 nucleotides are TGCGCCAGCAGCTTGGGACTAGGGAGCACCGGGGAGCTGTTTTTT.

This chain joins TRBV11-2 and TRBJ2-3, with D perhaps TRBD2 (6 bases). Germline V lookup: CDR1 SGHAT, CDR2 FQNNGV. The CDR3 has 16 amino acids. V was clipped by 1 base and J by 0 bases, with 11 bases between them. The CDR3 here is CASSLVGGTSTDTQYF. The CDR3 DNA reads as TGTGCCAGCAGCTTAGTTGGCGGGACTAGCACAGATACGCAGTATTTT. Full variable domain (missing parts from reference TRBV11-2 and TRBJ2-3): EAGVAQSPRYKIIEKRQSVAFWCNPISGHATLYWYQQILGQGPKLLIQFQNNGVVDDSQLPKDRFSAERLKGVDSTLKIQPAKLEDSAVYLCASSLVGGTSTDTQYFGPGTRLTVL.

The gene calls are TRBV28 and TRBJ1-6, with D possibly matching TRBD1 (6 bases). Germline V gives CDR1 MDHEN, CDR2 SYDVKM. CDR3 length: 14 residues. Trimming took 6 bases from V and 7 from J, leaving 13 bases between them. The CDR3 DNA is TGTGCCAGCAGCCCATCCACAGGGAATTCACCCCTCCACTTT. Translation: CASSPSTGNSPLHF.

In its sample, this clone was seen a few times. CDR3 protein: CASSLLRLSEAFF. In nucleotides, the CDR3 is TGTGCCAGCAGTTTGTTGAGGCTGAGTGAAGCTTTCTTT. V usage is TRBV12-3 or TRBV12-4 and J usage is TRBJ1-1; D ambiguous. This CDR3 comprises 13 residues. Trimming pared 3 bases from V and 7 bases from J, leaving 12 bases between.

Of note for this clone: This may stem from a read error, because a much larger clone lies one nucleotide away. The rearrangement joins TRBV6-1 to TRBJ2-1, with a tentative D call TRBD1 (6 bases). CDR1 is MNHNS and CDR2 is SASEGT in the germline V gene. The CDR3 is 16 amino acids. Trimming removed 3 bases from V and 8 bases from J, with 20 bases in between. The chain's CDR3 is CASSEGVGASGDEQFF. DNA of the CDR3: TGTGCCAGCAGTGAGGGAGTGGGGGCTAGTGGTGATGAGCAGTTCTTC.

This chain joins TRBV19 and TRBJ2-7, with a weak D call TRBD1 (5 bases). The CDR3 is 13 residues long. Deletions cut 2 bases from V and 2 bases from J, with 7 bases between. Looked up from germline, CDR1 is LNHDA and CDR2 is SQIVND (reference sequence). The CDR3 loop is CASSIHRTYEQYF. The CDR3 nucleotides are TGTGCCAGTAGTATACACAGGACCTACGAGCAGTACTTC.

The table lists this clone with a count of one. This chain links TRBV7-9 with TRBJ1-2; 7 bases map to TRBD1. The V segment lost 5 bases and the J segment 8 bases; nucleotides outside the gene matches: 17. Germline V CDR1 and CDR2: SEHNR, FQNEAQ (reference sequence). There are 16 residues in the CDR3. As DNA, the CDR3 is TGTGCCAGCAGCCCTTCTCACCTCGGACAGGCTGGAGGCTACACCTTC. It translates to CASSPSHLGQAGGYTF.

The CDR3 DNA sequence: TGCGCCAGCAGCCAAGGACAGGGGAGTCAGCCCCAGCATTTT. Translated, it gives CASSQGQGSQPQHF. The V gene is TRBV5-1, the J gene TRBJ1-5; 9 bases line up with TRBD1. Germline CDR1 reads SGHRS; CDR2 reads YFSETQ. The CDR3 has 14 amino acids. V dropped 4 bases and J dropped 6; count of bases not matched to a gene: 5. Variable domain in full (rest from reference TRBV5-1 and TRBJ1-5): KAGVTQTPRYLIKTRGQQVTLSCSPISGHRSVSWYQQTPGQGLQFLFEYFSETQRNKGNFPGRFSGRQFSNSRSEMNVSTLELGDSALYLCASSQGQGSQPQHFGDGTRLSIL.

This clone was seen ten or more times. The rearrangement joins TRBV5-4 to TRBJ1-2; D possibly corresponds to TRBD1 (6 bases). The CDR3 is 13 residues long. Trimming removed 0 bases at V and 5 bases at J, with 8 bases between. Germline V lookup: CDR1 SGHNT, CDR2 YYREEE (reference sequence). CDR3 DNA sequence: TGTGCCAGCAGCTTGGGACAGGAGTATGGCTACACCTTC. Translation gives CASSLGQEYGYTF. Using reference TRBV5-4 and TRBJ1-2 for the parts outside the CDR3, the full variable domain is ETGVTQSPTHLIKTRGQQVTLRCSSQSGHNTVSWYQQALGQGPQFIFQYYREEENGRGNFPPRFSGLQFPNYSSELNVNALELDDSALYLCASSLGQEYGYTFGSGTRLTVV.

This chain links TRBV6-5 with TRBJ2-7, with 9 bases aligning to TRBD1. The CDR3 has 12 residues. V was pared by 6 bases and J by 4 bases, with 1 base of the junction left unmatched. Germline V CDR1 and CDR2: MNHEY, SVGAGI. DNA of the CDR3: TGTGCCAGCAGGGACAGGGGTTACGAGCAGTACTTC. Its protein is CASRDRGYEQYF.

In its sample, this clone ranks as medium-sized (0.01 to 0.1%). The chain couples TRBV28 to TRBJ2-7, with 9 nucleotides matching TRBD2. The CDR3 extends over 14 amino acids. The J segment lost 5 bases and the V segment lost 6 bases, leaving 8 bases of the junction unmatched. Germline assignment: CDR1 MDHEN and CDR2 SYDVKM. CDR3 protein: CASRLPGLAHEQYF. CDR3 DNA sequence: TGTGCCAGCAGGTTACCGGGACTAGCCCACGAGCAGTACTTC.

This chain links TRBV19 with TRBJ1-3; 7 positions match TRBD1. This CDR3 contains 14 residues. V gave up 3 bases and J gave up 7 bases; unmatched junction bases: 6. Germline values: CDR1 LNHDA, CDR2 SQIVND (reference sequence). This chain's CDR3 is CASSISDRVNTIYF. The DNA of the CDR3 is TGTGCCAGTAGTATCTCCGACAGGGTTAACACCATATATTTT.